This TCR beta chain was captured in a study of T-cell memory formation after mild COVID-19 listed by TCRdb under 2021. As for the study more broadly: TCR sequence clusters from the two donors were largely donor specific. Longitudinal TCRalpha and TCRbeta repertoire sequencing tracked T-cell clones expanding and contracting after mild COVID-19 in a couple of donors. The cohort was made up of two young adult volunteers, one female and one male, who were previously healthy.

In this sample, this clonotype turned up many times. Which antigen it targets is not known. Base qualities are missing; no much larger clone stands one base away. The sequencer listed for this sample is Illumina NovaSeq 6000. cDNA libraries for TCRalpha and TCRbeta were prepared by 5'RACE using constant-segment primers, with sample barcodes and unique molecular identifiers added. RNA was extracted from every sample with Trizol reagent. Amplification of the libraries took two PCR steps, and the second step added a second sample barcode plus Illumina TruSeq adapters. The libraries were sequenced on an Illumina NovaSeq using 2 x 150 bp paired-end reads. The study's processing was this. Reads were demultiplexed and collapsed into UMI-guided consensus sequences with migec v1.2.7. Using mixcr v2.1.11, the UMI consensuses were aligned to TRA and TRB V and J templates and assembled into clonotypes. A clonotype was counted as expanded or contracted only if both edgeR and NoisET called the change significant, with noise models trained on biological replicates. For edgeR calls, the thresholds were a false discovery rate-adjusted p below 0.01 and a log2 fold-change of 1. As an exploratory analysis of dynamics, max-normalized trajectories of the 1000 most abundant clonotypes were examined by PCA with hierarchical clustering. The CD4 or CD8 phenotype of responding clones was assigned using the separately sequenced CD4+ and CD8+ repertoires. TCRdb reworked the public reads: Q25 trimming with fastp, MiXCR clone assembly, productive beta chains retained. Each entry merges the rows of one CDR3 protein and shows their most common DNA and genes. TCRdb's processing, not the study's, gives the V and J calls here. In all, the sample holds about 450,000 distinct CDR3 sequences, and more than 20% of those were seen once. In total, the top ten clones hold approximately 14% of the sample.

Ficoll-Paque density gradient centrifugation was used to isolate PBMCs. Taken from cysteine to phenylalanine, the CDR3 has 15 residues. The read is trimmed to its CDR3 DNA, 45 bases read in frame from base 1. The CDR1 and CDR2 encoded by the germline V gene are SGHNT and YENEEA. Trimming at the junction amounts to 5 bases on V and 4 bases on J, and the germline ends lie 17 bases apart. Beyond this particular receptor, the publication reports: SARS-CoV-2 specificity of the second-wave clones peaking on day 37 was not confirmed. The detection of some responding clones in pre-infection memory suggests that pre-existing cross-reactive memory T cells joined the SARS-CoV-2 response. Clones contracting from day 15 to 85 had balanced CD4/CD8 phenotypes, while a second wave expanding from day 15 to 37 was biased towards CD4+. The study covered only a couple of mild cases, and larger cohorts including severe cases with pre-infection samples were considered necessary. Contracting CD4+ clones turned up mainly in the CM and EM memory subsets, whereas EMRA was where CD8+ clones were enriched.

Here the chain combines TRBV11-3 and TRBJ1-1; TRBD1 is perhaps the D gene, given 5 matching bases. The sequence came from an adult woman who had mild COVID-19 (a few samples of this study predate the infection). The sample titles of this study are shuffled in the database, so cell type and time point are left out; the donor was told from shared clones. The sequencing input was PBMCs or a T cell subset sorted from them (not recorded which). The bases are TGTGCCAGCAGCCTTACCGGGGCCTGGGGCACTGAAGCTTTCTTT. This codes for CASSLTGAWGTEAFF.